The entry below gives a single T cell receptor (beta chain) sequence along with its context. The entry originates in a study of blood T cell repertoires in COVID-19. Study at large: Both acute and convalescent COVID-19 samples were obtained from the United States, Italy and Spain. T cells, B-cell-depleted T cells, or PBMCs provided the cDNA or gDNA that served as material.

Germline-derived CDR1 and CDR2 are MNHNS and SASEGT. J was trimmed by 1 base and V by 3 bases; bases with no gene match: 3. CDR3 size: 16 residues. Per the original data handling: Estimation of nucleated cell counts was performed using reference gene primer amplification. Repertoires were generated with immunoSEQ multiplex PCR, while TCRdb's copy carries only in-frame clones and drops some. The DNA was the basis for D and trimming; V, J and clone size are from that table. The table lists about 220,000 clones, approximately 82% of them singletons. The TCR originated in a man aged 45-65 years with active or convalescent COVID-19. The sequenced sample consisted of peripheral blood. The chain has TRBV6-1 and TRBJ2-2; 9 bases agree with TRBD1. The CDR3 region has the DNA TGTGCCAGCAGTGAGACAGGGGGAATGAACACCGGGGAGCTGTTTTTT. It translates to CASSETGGMNTGELFF.